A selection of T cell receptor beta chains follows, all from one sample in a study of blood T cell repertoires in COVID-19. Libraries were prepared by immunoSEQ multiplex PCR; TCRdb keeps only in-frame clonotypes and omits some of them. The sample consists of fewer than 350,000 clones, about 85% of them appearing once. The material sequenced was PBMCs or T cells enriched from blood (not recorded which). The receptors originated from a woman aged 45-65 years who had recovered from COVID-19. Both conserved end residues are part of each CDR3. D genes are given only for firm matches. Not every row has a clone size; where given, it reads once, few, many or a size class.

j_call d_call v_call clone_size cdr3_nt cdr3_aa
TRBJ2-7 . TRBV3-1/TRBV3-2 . TGTGCCAGCAGCCAAAGTTCAACAGGGCACGAGCAGTACTTC CASSQSSTGHEQYF
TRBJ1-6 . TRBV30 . TGTGCCTGCGCAGTCCCACCCAATTCACCCCTCCACTTT CACAVPPNSPLHF
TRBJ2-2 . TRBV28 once TGTGCCAGCAGTTCTGGTTCGGCAGGGGATGGCGGGGAGCTGTTTTTT CASSSGSAGDGGELFF
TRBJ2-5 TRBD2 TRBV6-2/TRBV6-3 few TGTGCCAGCAGTTACTCACCCGGGACTAGCAGGGAGACCCAGTACTTC CASSYSPGTSRETQYF
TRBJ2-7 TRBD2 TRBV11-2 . TGTGCCAGCAGCGCGATACTAGCGGGGGCCCCGTTGGAGCAGTACTTC CASSAILAGAPLEQYF
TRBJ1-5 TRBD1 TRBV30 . TGTGCCTGGAGTGAAACTACAGGGGACCAGCCCCAGCATTTT CAWSETTGDQPQHF
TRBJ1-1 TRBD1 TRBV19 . TGTGCCAGTAGTTCCCCCGGGACAGACGGCCGGACTGAAGCTTTCTTT CASSSPGTDGRTEAFF
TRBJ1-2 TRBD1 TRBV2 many TGTGCCAGCAGGGACCAGGGGGGAGGAGGCTACACCTTC CASRDQGGGGYTF
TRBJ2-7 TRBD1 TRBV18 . TGTGCCAGCTCACCTTCTAGGGACAGCCCCTACGAGCAGTACTTC CASSPSRDSPYEQYF
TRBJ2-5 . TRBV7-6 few TGTGCCAGCAGCTTAGGGGGACACATCCAAGAGACCCAGTACTTC CASSLGGHIQETQYF
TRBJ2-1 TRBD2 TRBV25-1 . TGTGCCAGCAGTGGGGGAACTCGCGGGAGGGTGAATGAGCAGTTCTTC CASSGGTRGRVNEQFF
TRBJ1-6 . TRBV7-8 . TGTGCCAGCAGCTTACCCGTCCGGGCGCGGGAGTTGGATTCACCCCTCCACTTT CASSLPVRARELDSPLHF
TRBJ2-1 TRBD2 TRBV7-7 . TGTGCCAGCAGCTTAGGGGACTCGGGGGGCAATGAGCAGTTCTTC CASSLGDSGGNEQFF
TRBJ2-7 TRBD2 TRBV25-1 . TGTGCCAGCAGTGATTGGGGAGCGGGGGGATCCTACGAGCAGTACTTC CASSDWGAGGSYEQYF
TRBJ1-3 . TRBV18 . TGTGCCAGCTCACCACCGAAACAGGTTGGAAACACCATATATTTT CASSPPKQVGNTIYF
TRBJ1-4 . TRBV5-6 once TGTGCCAGCAACTATCGAGGAGACAGTTCAAGGGAAAAACTGTTTTTT CASNYRGDSSREKLFF
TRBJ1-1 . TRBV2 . TGTGCCAGCAGTGGGGGGCTGAGAACTGAAGCTTTCTTT CASSGGLRTEAFF
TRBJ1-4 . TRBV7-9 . TGTGCCAGCAGCTTAAAATCAGGGCAGAATGAAAAACTGTTTTTT CASSLKSGQNEKLFF
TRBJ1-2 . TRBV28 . TGTGCCAGCAGTTTAGGGCGAGCTAACTATGGCTACACCTTC CASSLGRANYGYTF
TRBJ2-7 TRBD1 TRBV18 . TGTGCCAGCTCACCCGGACAGGGGAGGGCCTACGAGCAGTACTTC CASSPGQGRAYEQYF
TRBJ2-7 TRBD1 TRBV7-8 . TGTGCCAGCAGCTCCCTAGGGACAGTCTCCTACGAGCAGTACTTC CASSSLGTVSYEQYF
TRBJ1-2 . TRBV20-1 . TGCAGTGCTAGTCCTCAGAACTATGGCTACACCTTC CSASPQNYGYTF
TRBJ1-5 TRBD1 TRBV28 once TGTGCCAGCAGTTTAGTGGGCAGGGGGCGGGATCAGCCCCAGCATTTT CASSLVGRGRDQPQHF
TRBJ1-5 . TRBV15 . TGTGCCACCAGCAGCGGGACTCGGCACAATCAGCCCCAGCATTTT CATSSGTRHNQPQHF